The 11 T cell receptor beta chains in this list originate from one sample, sequenced in a study of blood T cell repertoires in COVID-19. The repertoire was sequenced with immunoSEQ multiplex PCR; TCRdb's copy has only in-frame clones and lacks some. Among approximately 240,000 clones listed, around 90% were seen once. Sequenced: peripheral blood. The receptor set was obtained from a young man with COVID-19, enrolled during active disease.

J is TRBJ1-5 and V is TRBV7-9, with D possibly being TRBD1 (5 bases). The CDR3 covers 14 residues. In germline, CDR1 is SEHNR, CDR2 FQNEAQ (reference sequence). V lost 5 bases, J lost 4 bases, and 12 bases lay in between. The CDR3 DNA is TGTGCCAGCAGCCCAGGGCTTTATAATCAGCCCCAGCATTTT. Encoded protein: CASSPGLYNQPQHF.

The chain couples TRBV4-2 to TRBJ2-5; TRBD2 matches at 12 bases. Unmatched junction bases numbered 6, after V lost 0 bases and J lost 4 bases. This CDR3 is built from 17 residues. Germline-derived CDR1 and CDR2 are LGHNA and YNFKEQ. CDR3 loop: CASSQEQLAGGLETQYF. In DNA form, the CDR3 reads TGTGCCAGCAGCCAAGAACAACTAGCGGGGGGCCTAGAGACCCAGTACTTC.

V gene TRBV19 combines with J gene TRBJ2-7; the D gene is possibly TRBD2 (6 bases). Trimming cost V 5 bases and J 3 bases, with 17 bases left between them. The CDR3 sequence is 15 residues long. Germline CDR1 is LNHDA and CDR2 is SQIVND (reference sequence). CDR3 in amino acids: CASSFTAGTYYEQYF. Here the CDR3 DNA reads TGTGCCAGTAGTTTTACGGCAGGGACTTACTACGAGCAGTACTTC. Full variable domain (rest looked up from reference TRBV19 and TRBJ2-7): DGGITQSPKYLFRKEGQNVTLSCEQNLNHDAMYWYRQDPGQGLRLIYYSQIVNDFQKGDIAEGYSVSREKKESFPLTVTSAQKNPTAFYLCASSFTAGTYYEQYFGPGTRLTVT.

This clone was observed a single time. The rearrangement uses TRBV5-1 and TRBJ2-5; 8 bases map to TRBD1. Germline V gene data show CDR1 as SGHRS and CDR2 as YFSETQ. The CDR3 totals 14 residues. The trim removed 4 bases at V and 2 bases at J, leaving 4 bases unmatched. CDR3 sequence reads: CASSRGQAQETQYF. CDR3 sequence (DNA): TGCGCCAGCAGCCGGGGACAGGCGCAAGAGACCCAGTACTTC.

The chain couples TRBV9 to TRBJ2-2; 8 nucleotides agree with TRBD2. Germline trimming cut 2 bases from V and 6 bases from J; bases unmatched to any gene: 3. Germline V lookup: CDR1 SGDLS, CDR2 YYNGEE. The CDR3 is 14 amino acids. CDR3 in amino acids: CASSVRTSPGELFF. The CDR3 bases are TGTGCCAGCAGCGTGAGGACTAGCCCCGGGGAGCTGTTTTTT.

The V gene is TRBV5-6, the J gene TRBJ2-1; TRBD2 aligns across 7 bases. CDR1 is SGHDT, CDR2 YYEEEE, per germline. CDR3 size: 15 residues. J gave up 6 bases and V 2 bases, and 8 bases lay outside the gene matches. CDR3 DNA: TGTGCCAGCAGCTTAAGACTAGCAGGAGTCAATGAGCAGTTCTTC. Its translation is CASSLRLAGVNEQFF.

This clone was picked up one time. This chain joins TRBV19 and TRBJ1-5; unclear D gene. The V gene's germline CDR1 is LNHDA and CDR2 SQIVND (reference sequence). V was pared by 6 bases and J by 5 bases, with 8 bases between. The CDR3 runs to 12 residues. CDR3: CASSLGYQPQHF. The CDR3 DNA is TGTGCCAGTAGCCTAGGTTATCAGCCCCAGCATTTT. Full variable domain (outside the CDR3, taken from reference TRBV19 and TRBJ1-5): DGGITQSPKYLFRKEGQNVTLSCEQNLNHDAMYWYRQDPGQGLRLIYYSQIVNDFQKGDIAEGYSVSREKKESFPLTVTSAQKNPTAFYLCASSLGYQPQHFGDGTRLSIL.

The chain carries TRBV7-9 and TRBJ1-6, with 7 bases matching TRBD1. The CDR3 spans 14 residues. The V gene end was trimmed by 1 base and the J gene end by 11 bases; junction bases not matched to a gene: 5. Germline V gives CDR1 SEHNR, CDR2 FQNEAQ (reference sequence). For the CDR3, the DNA is TGTGCCAGCAGCTTAGATGCCAGGGGGACACCCCTCCACTTT. It codes for CASSLDARGTPLHF.

The gene calls are TRBV5-5 and TRBJ2-7; D ambiguous. There are 18 residues in the CDR3. Germline-derived CDR1 and CDR2 are SGHKS and YYEKEE (reference sequence). Deletions cut 2 bases from V and 0 bases from J, with 21 bases between. The CDR3 loop reads CASSLSSTPKPYSYEQYF. Written as DNA, the CDR3 is TGTGCCAGCAGCTTATCTTCAACGCCGAAGCCCTACTCCTACGAGCAGTACTTC.

V is TRBV28 and J is TRBJ2-7; TRBD1 matches at 7 bases. CDR1 is MDHEN and CDR2 is SYDVKM in the germline V gene. CDR3 length equals 13 residues. V shed 5 bases, J shed 2 bases, and the junction held 3 bases outside the gene matches. In nucleotides, the CDR3 is TGTGCCAGCAGTACAGGGGAAACCTACGAGCAGTACTTC. Protein: CASSTGETYEQYF. Looking up the rest from reference TRBV28 and TRBJ2-7 gives the full variable domain: DVKVTQSSRYLVKRTGEKVFLECVQDMDHENMFWYRQDPGLGLRLIYFSYDVKMKEKGDIPEGYSVSREKKERFSLILESASTNQTSMYLCASSTGETYEQYFGPGTRLTVT.

The chain uses TRBV15 and TRBJ1-2, with D maybe TRBD1 (6 bases). The V gene's germline CDR1 is LNHNV and CDR2 YYDKDF (reference sequence). The V end lost 1 base, the J end lost 4 bases, and 16 bases lay between the germline ends. The CDR3 spans 16 residues. CDR3 protein: CATSRGRGQPFYGYTF. The CDR3, as DNA: TGTGCCACCAGCAGAGGTCGAGGACAGCCCTTCTATGGCTACACCTTC.